The next 14 T cell receptor beta chains were all read from a single sample in a study of response to subunit inactivated influenza vaccine. TCRdb used MiXCR to reprocess the RT-PCR reads, holding one entry per CDR3 protein. The sample has about 570,000 distinct CDR3 sequences, about 11% seen once. This sample also appeared in a second study, on T cells expressing NK-cell markers. Per that paper: Synthesis of TCR beta cDNA relied on 5'RACE template switching carrying UMIs.

The sample consisted of PBMCs from blood, taken on the day of vaccination. The receptors shown here come from a man over 45 who received an inactivated influenza vaccine.

The V call is TRBV20-1, the J call TRBJ2-7, with TRBD2 as a possible D gene (7 bases). CDR1 is DFQATT and CDR2 is SNEGSKA in the germline V gene (reference sequence). The V gene lost 3 bases and the J gene lost 4 bases, with 19 bases spanning the gap. The CDR3 spans 15 residues. CDR3 protein: CSARASSGGGYEQYF. CDR3 coding DNA: TGCAGTGCTAGGGCCTCTTCGGGGGGCGGATACGAGCAGTACTTC.

This clonotype was counted a few times. The genes are TRBV5-1 and TRBJ2-7; 12 bases fit TRBD2. Germline V lookup: CDR1 SGHRS, CDR2 YFSETQ. J lost 7 bases, V lost 0 bases, and 2 bases had no gene match. This CDR3 spans 14 amino acids. Here the CDR3 DNA reads TGCGCCAGCAGCTTGGGACTAGCGGGAGAGGAGCAGTACTTC. It is translated as CASSLGLAGEEQYF.

This clonotype was seen many times. The chain employs TRBV12-3 or TRBV12-4 and TRBJ2-7; D remains ambiguous. V was clipped by 1 base and J by 5 bases, with 12 bases between them. The CDR3 loop spans 14 amino acids. For the CDR3, the DNA is TGTGCCAGCAGTTTAGGCCACCAAACGGACGAGCAGTACTTC. Protein: CASSLGHQTDEQYF.

The rearrangement joins TRBV12-3 or TRBV12-4 to TRBJ1-2; TRBD1 matches 7 bases. The CDR3 has 13 residues. V gave up 5 bases and J gave up 4 bases; unmatched junction bases: 4. CDR3 nucleotide sequence: TGTGCCAGCAGTGTCGGGGACAGCTATGGCTACACCTTC. It codes for CASSVGDSYGYTF.

V is TRBV4-3 and J is TRBJ2-5, with a possible D match to TRBD1 (6 bases). The CDR3 has 16 residues. CDR1 is LGHNA, CDR2 YSLEER, per germline. The V and J ends lost 0 bases and 4 bases respectively, with 15 bases between them. CDR3: CASSQDLQGGRETQYF. The CDR3 coding sequence is TGCGCCAGCAGCCAAGATCTACAGGGCGGTCGAGAGACCCAGTACTTC.

This clonotype was found many times. The chain recombines TRBV12-3 or TRBV12-4 with TRBJ2-5, with 8 bases that match TRBD1. V was pared by 5 bases and J by 5 bases, with 7 bases of the junction left unmatched. The CDR3 contains 14 residues. This CDR3 is CASSLRRGRETQYF. DNA of the CDR3: TGTGCCAGCAGTCTCCGCAGGGGGCGTGAGACCCAGTACTTC.

This chain uses TRBV7-6 with TRBJ2-3; 8 bases match TRBD2. The germline CDR1 and CDR2 sequences are SGHVS and FNYEAQ. The CDR3 is 16 residues long. Unmatched junction bases numbered 7, after V lost 1 base and J lost 4 bases. CDR3 bases: TGTGCCAGCAGCTTAGTGTCTAGCGGGTCCTCAGATACGCAGTATTTT. Translated, it gives CASSLVSSGSSDTQYF.

This clonotype has a handful of counts. The chain uses TRBV2 and TRBJ2-2, with no clear D. V lost 1 base and J lost 6, with 6 bases in between. The CDR3 is 13 amino acids. Germline CDR1 is SNHLY and CDR2 is FYNNEI. The CDR3 sequence is CASSEVGPGELFF. The CDR3 DNA follows: TGTGCCAGCAGTGAAGTAGGGCCCGGGGAGCTGTTTTTT.

This clonotype has at least ten counts. This rearrangement joins TRBV9 to TRBJ2-2, with TRBD2 identical over 11 bases. Germline V gene lookup returns CDR1 SGDLS and CDR2 YYNGEE. The CDR3 is made up of 16 amino acids. J gave up 2 bases and V 4 bases, and 4 bases lay outside the gene matches. The CDR3 DNA follows: TGTGCCAGCAGCACCCGACTAGCGGGAAACACCGGGGAGCTGTTTTTT. Its translation: CASSTRLAGNTGELFF. The full variable domain, completed using reference TRBV9 and TRBJ2-2, is DSGVTQTPKHLITATGQRVTLRCSPRSGDLSVYWYQQSLDQGLQFLIQYYNGEERAKGNILERFSAQQFPDLHSELNLSSLELGDSALYFCASSTRLAGNTGELFFGEGSRLTVL.

The chain is built from TRBV18 and TRBJ1-1; tentatively, D is TRBD1 (5 bases). CDR1 and CDR2 from the germline V gene are KGHSH and LQKENI. Trimming took off 0 bases at V and 0 bases at J, with 8 bases between the two ends. This CDR3 region has 15 residues. CDR3 sequence: CASSPPGGVNTEAFF. The DNA for the CDR3 is TGTGCCAGCTCACCACCTGGAGGGGTGAACACTGAAGCTTTCTTT.

This clonotype was seen a few times. The chain has TRBV28 and TRBJ1-5; D gene unclear. This CDR3 has 12 amino acids. V was pared by 3 bases and J by 5 bases, with 5 bases between. CDR1 is MDHEN and CDR2 is SYDVKM in the germline V gene. This CDR3 reads CASSFSYQPQHF. The CDR3 DNA reads TGTGCCAGCAGTTTTTCCTATCAGCCCCAGCATTTT.

This clonotype was picked up a small number of times. This rearrangement joins TRBV10-3 to TRBJ2-7, with D possibly being TRBD1 or TRBD2 (5 bases each). This CDR3 is 14 amino acids long. With 2 bases removed from V and 4 bases from J, the gap between germline ends came to 12 bases. Germline V gene sequence: CDR1 ENHRY, CDR2 SYGVKD. CDR3 amino acids: CAISETRAGYEQYF. In nucleotides, the CDR3 is TGTGCCATCAGTGAGACGAGGGCAGGGTACGAGCAGTACTTC.

This clonotype was detected only a few times. The genes are TRBV28 and TRBJ2-1; D possibly matches TRBD1 or TRBD2 (6 bases each). The CDR3 runs to 14 residues. Trimming cost V 6 bases and J 6 bases, with 15 bases left between them. Germline V lookup: CDR1 MDHEN, CDR2 SYDVKM. The CDR3 is CASSRRGGGNEQFF. The CDR3 DNA sequence: TGTGCCAGCAGCAGACGCGGAGGGGGCAATGAGCAGTTCTTC.

This chain links TRBV27 with TRBJ1-1; D is undetermined. Trimming removed 0 bases from V and 5 bases from J, with 7 bases in between. The CDR3 covers 13 residues. Germline V gene lookup returns CDR1 MNHEY and CDR2 SMNVEV (reference sequence). As DNA, the CDR3 is TGTGCCAGCAGTTTATCGATGGGGACTGAAGCTTTCTTT. Translating gives CASSLSMGTEAFF.